This TCR beta chain was identified in a study of blood T cell repertoires in COVID-19. The wider study: The United States, Italy and Spain provided the acute and convalescent COVID-19 samples.

As handled by the study authors: Reference gene primer amplification yielded estimated nucleated cell counts. Assay: immunoSEQ multiplex PCR; the TCRdb copy retains only in-frame clones and omits some. V, J and clone size were drawn from that table, and D and trimming were deduced from the DNA. This sample has about 370,000 clones, with 70% to 90% found just once. Germline loops: CDR1 MDHEN, CDR2 SYDVKM. This CDR3 region has 15 residues. Trimming pared 6 bases from V and 3 bases from J, leaving 14 bases between. This TCR was sampled from a woman aged 30 to 39 with COVID-19, enrolled during active disease. The chain has TRBV28 and TRBJ2-2; the D gene is possibly TRBD2 (6 bases). The specimen sequenced was peripheral blood. DNA of the CDR3: TGTGCCAGCAGCTCGATGGAGGGTTACACCGGGGAGCTGTTTTTT. Translation gives CASSSMEGYTGELFF.